The 16 T cell receptor beta chains below come from one sample, sequenced in a study of T-cell memory formation after mild COVID-19. MiXCR was run by TCRdb on the 5' RACE reads, yielding one entry per CDR3 protein. The repertoire has around 340,000 distinct CDR3 sequences, under 15% of them found once; the top ten carry less than 25%. The sequencing input was PBMCs or a T cell subset sorted from them (not recorded which). The receptors originated from a man aged 18 to 35 who had mild COVID-19 (a few samples of this study predate the infection). Cell type and time point are not known.

This clonotype was picked up many times. This chain connects TRBV2 to TRBJ1-1; possible D gene TRBD1, 5 bases. V lost 5 bases and J 3 bases, leaving 16 bases between the germline ends. This CDR3 is 15 amino acids long. Germline V lookup: CDR1 SNHLY, CDR2 FYNNEI. Here the CDR3 reads CASSSGTAPDTEAFF. CDR3 DNA sequence: TGTGCCAGCAGTTCCGGGACCGCCCCGGACACTGAAGCTTTCTTT.

The chain combines TRBV20-1 with TRBJ2-5; D ambiguous. This CDR3 has 12 amino acids. Germline V gene sequence: CDR1 DFQATT, CDR2 SNEGSKA (reference sequence). The V end lost 3 bases, the J end lost 5 bases, and 10 bases lay between the germline ends. CDR3 protein: CSASRVMETQYF. The CDR3 DNA reads as TGCAGTGCTAGTCGGGTAATGGAGACCCAGTACTTC.

The chain recombines TRBV29-1 with TRBJ2-5; a possible D gene is TRBD1 (5 bases). CDR1 SQVTM and CDR2 ANQGSEA come from the germline V gene. V was cut by 5 bases and J by 1 base, with 8 bases left in between. The CDR3 totals 12 residues. The CDR3, as DNA: TGCAGCGTTAGACAGAGCCAAGAGACCCAGTACTTC. Its protein product is CSVRQSQETQYF.

This clonotype was counted ten times or more. The rearrangement joins TRBV5-1 to TRBJ2-3; the match to TRBD2 covers 12 bases. Trimming at V came to 6 bases and at J to 6 bases, leaving 8 bases not matched to a gene. The CDR3 totals 15 residues. CDR1 and CDR2 from the germline V gene are SGHRS and YFSETQ. CDR3 coding DNA: TGCGCCAGCACCCCTAGCGGGGGGGCATCTGATACGCAGTATTTT. Amino acids: CASTPSGGASDTQYF.

This chain connects TRBV21-1 to TRBJ2-7; TRBD1 was called by the table and not checked on the DNA. TRBV21-1 is flagged as a pseudogene. CDR3 length: 18 residues. CDR3 DNA sequence: TGTGCCAGCAGCACCCCAACTGGGTCCGGGTTGAGCTCCTACGAGCAGTACGTC. It translates to CASSTPTGSGLSSYEQYV.

This clonotype appeared a few times. The chain carries TRBV5-1 and TRBJ2-2; D is possibly TRBD2 (6 bases). The germline CDR1 and CDR2 sequences are SGHRS and YFSETQ. Between the trimmed V and J ends, which lost 7 bases and 0 bases, there was a span of 13 bases. CDR3 length equals 15 residues. CDR3 DNA sequence: TGCGCCAGCGCGTTCGGGGGACCGAACACCGGGGAGCTGTTTTTT. Translated, it gives CASAFGGPNTGELFF.

This clonotype was seen only a few times. J is TRBJ1-1 and V is TRBV5-1; D might be TRBD1 (5 bases). V was pared by 0 bases and J by 4 bases, with 10 bases between. CDR1 and CDR2 (germline): SGHRS, YFSETQ. The CDR3 runs 14 residues. The CDR3, as DNA: TGCGCCAGCAGCTTGGGGGGGGTGAGCACTGAAGCTTTCTTT. Translated, it gives CASSLGGVSTEAFF.

V usage is TRBV6-2 or TRBV6-3 and J usage is TRBJ1-5, with 8 positions matching TRBD1. Germline lookup yields CDR1 MNHEY and CDR2 SVGEGT. Trimming at V came to 10 bases and at J to 4 bases, leaving 6 bases not matched to a gene. The CDR3 contains 13 residues. The CDR3, as DNA: TGTGCCACCGGACAGGGACGAAATCAGCCCCAGCATTTT. Protein: CATGQGRNQPQHF.

In its sample, this clonotype was seen a few times. V and J are TRBV4-1 and TRBJ2-7, with D unclear. Deletions cut 0 bases from V and 0 bases from J, with 9 bases between. The CDR3 length is 15 residues. Germline V gives CDR1 MGHRA, CDR2 YSYEKL. CDR3 in amino acids: CASSQERIGSYEQYF. The CDR3 DNA reads TGCGCCAGCAGCCAAGAAAGGATAGGCTCCTACGAGCAGTACTTC.

This rearrangement joins TRBV5-1 to TRBJ2-3; D is unclear. Germline V gives CDR1 SGHRS, CDR2 YFSETQ. The CDR3 consists of 14 residues. V was shortened by 5 bases and J by 0 bases, with 10 bases between the two germline ends. CDR3 residues: CASSLAESTDTQYF. CDR3 DNA sequence: TGCGCCAGCAGTCTTGCCGAAAGCACAGATACGCAGTATTTT.

This clonotype showed up just a few times. The V gene is TRBV20-1, the J gene TRBJ2-3, with D perhaps matching TRBD1 (6 bases). The germline CDR1 and CDR2 sequences are DFQATT and SNEGSKA (reference sequence). This CDR3 region has 15 residues. Between the trimmed V and J ends, which lost 4 bases and 0 bases, there was a span of 14 bases. The CDR3 sequence: CSATKQGQSTDTQYF. DNA of the CDR3: TGCAGTGCTACAAAACAGGGCCAAAGCACAGATACGCAGTATTTT.

This clonotype was observed a few times. The chain has TRBV4-3 and TRBJ2-3, with 7 bases that match TRBD2. CDR3 length: 16 amino acids. Germline CDR1 reads LGHNA; CDR2 reads YSLEER. Trimming took 0 bases from V and 3 from J; bases not matched to a gene: 6. This CDR3 reads CASSQDSGGGTDTQYF. CDR3 coding DNA: TGCGCCAGCAGCCAAGATTCCGGCGGGGGAACAGATACGCAGTATTTT.

This clonotype was observed at least ten times. The chain recombines TRBV5-5 with TRBJ2-2; 9 bases align to TRBD1. Germline CDR1 SGHKS, CDR2 YYEKEE (reference sequence). This CDR3 is 15 amino acids long. V lost 3 bases, J lost 5 bases, and 5 bases stayed unmatched. This chain's CDR3 is CASSSGTGWTGELFF. The CDR3 region has the DNA TGTGCCAGCAGCTCCGGGACAGGGTGGACCGGGGAGCTGTTTTTT.

This chain links TRBV6-2 or TRBV6-3 with TRBJ2-7; 11 nucleotides line up with TRBD1. J lost 0 bases, V lost 10 bases, and 5 bases had no gene match. CDR1 MNHEY and CDR2 SVGEGT come from the germline V gene. This CDR3 has 14 residues. CDR3 coding DNA: TGTGCCACCCGAGGGACAGGGGGCTCCTACGAGCAGTACGTC. Translated: CATRGTGGSYEQYV.

This chain connects TRBV3-1 to TRBJ2-1; D remains ambiguous. The V gene lost 1 base and the J gene lost 6 bases, with 16 bases spanning the gap. Germline V lookup: CDR1 LGHDT, CDR2 YNNKEL (reference sequence). CDR3 size: 16 residues. CDR3 sequence (DNA): TGTGCCAGCAGCCAAGGAGGAAGTAGTTATAGCAATGAGCAGTTCTTC. This gives the protein CASSQGGSSYSNEQFF.

This chain joins TRBV4-1 and TRBJ2-1, with TRBD2 matching 11 bases. The germline gives CDR1 MGHRA, CDR2 YSYEKL. V was clipped by 4 bases and J by 7 bases; unmatched bases: 9. CDR3 length equals 16 residues. CDR3 in DNA: TGCGCCAGCAGCCTGCGGACTAGCGGGTGGGCGAATGAGCAGTTCTTC. It encodes CASSLRTSGWANEQFF.